The 21 T cell receptor beta chains below all came from one sample that was sequenced in a study of shared clonotypes between healthy human individuals. Naivety among CD8 cells was defined by CD45RO negativity and positive CCR7 selection, thereby excluding terminally differentiated effector memory CD45RA+ cells. The method was immunoSEQ multiplex PCR; TCRdb's version includes in-frame clones alone and lacks a portion of them. The sample carries 2 million to 2.5 million clones, about 94% recorded once. The specimen was naive CD8+ T cells sorted from blood. The receptors were sampled from a man younger than 35 in good health.

The J gene is TRBJ1-5, the V gene TRBV27; 7 bases are shared with TRBD1. The J segment lost 2 bases and the V segment lost 8 bases, leaving 6 bases of the junction unmatched. This CDR3 comprises 14 residues. The germline V gene encodes CDR1 MNHEY and CDR2 SMNVEV (reference sequence). The CDR3 DNA reads as TGTGCCAGCGGCGGGACAGTCGGCAATCAGCCCCAGCATTTT. It yields the protein CASGGTVGNQPQHF.

Only one count was recorded for this clone. In the same sample, other DNA sequences code for this CDR3. The V gene is TRBV6-5, the J gene TRBJ2-5; no definite D call. CDR3 size: 13 residues. V was shortened by 2 bases and J by 1 base, with 5 bases between the two germline ends. CDR1 MNHEY and CDR2 SVGAGI come from the germline V gene. CDR3 nucleotide sequence: TGTGCCAGCAGTTACGGCACCCAAGAGACCCAGTACTTC. Its protein product is CASSYGTQETQYF.

This chain links TRBV28 with TRBJ2-7; D remains ambiguous. The germline V gene encodes CDR1 MDHEN and CDR2 SYDVKM. Between the trimmed V and J ends, which lost 6 bases and 3 bases, there was a span of 12 bases. The CDR3 runs to 13 residues. The CDR3, as DNA: TGTGCCAGCAGCAGAATTGGTAGCTACGAGCAGTACTTC. Its protein is CASSRIGSYEQYF.

The V gene is TRBV7-9, the J gene TRBJ2-5; D perhaps matches TRBD2 (6 bases). The V end was cut by 5 bases, the J end by 9 bases, with 13 bases between. The CDR3 extends over 12 amino acids. The germline gives CDR1 SEHNR, CDR2 FQNEAQ (reference sequence). Written as DNA, the CDR3 is TGTGCCAGCAGCCCACGAGGGGAGGCCCAGTACTTC. Its protein is CASSPRGEAQYF.

This clone was observed a single time. This rearrangement joins TRBV27 to TRBJ2-7, with 8 bases aligning to TRBD1. V gave up 6 bases and J gave up 6 bases; unmatched junction bases: 7. This CDR3 region has 13 residues. The germline gives CDR1 MNHEY, CDR2 SMNVEV (reference sequence). CDR3 in amino acids: CASRGQGRPEQYF. DNA of the CDR3: TGTGCCAGCAGAGGACAGGGTCGCCCCGAGCAGTACTTC.

The chain employs TRBV6-1 and TRBJ2-7; D is unresolved. Germline-derived CDR1 and CDR2 are MNHNS and SASEGT. The CDR3 spans 13 residues. The V and J ends lost 5 bases and 3 bases respectively, with 11 bases between them. The CDR3 region is CASSKWEVYEQYF. DNA of the CDR3: TGTGCCAGCAGTAAATGGGAAGTCTACGAGCAGTACTTC.

The V call is TRBV6-6, the J call TRBJ2-1; 7 bases agree with TRBD2. In germline, CDR1 is MNHNY, CDR2 SVGAGI (reference sequence). J gave up 5 bases and V 9 bases, and 7 bases lay outside the gene matches. The CDR3 extends over 13 amino acids. CDR3 bases: TGTGCCAGTGAGCGGGATCTAAACAATGAGCAGTTCTTC. It yields the protein CASERDLNNEQFF.

The chain combines TRBV16 with TRBJ2-7; 7 bases align to TRBD1. Germline V gene lookup returns CDR1 KGHSY and CDR2 FQNENV. This CDR3 spans 15 amino acids. The V and J ends lost 2 bases and 4 bases, in that order; junction bases with no gene match: 8. The CDR3 is CASSQSLGRGYEQYF. For the CDR3, the DNA is TGTGCCAGCAGCCAAAGCCTGGGCAGGGGGTACGAGCAGTACTTC.

This chain links TRBV4-2 with TRBJ1-1, with D unclear. CDR1 and CDR2 from the germline V gene are LGHNA and YNFKEQ. Trimming cost V 1 base and J 5 bases, with 8 bases left between them. The CDR3 runs to 13 residues. This chain's CDR3 is CASSQGSGTEAFF. CDR3 bases: TGTGCCAGCAGCCAAGGTTCTGGGACTGAAGCTTTCTTT.

The chain combines TRBV7-2 with TRBJ2-3, with TRBD1 matching 9 bases. This CDR3 has 15 residues. With V trimmed by 2 bases and J by 6 bases, 6 bases remained unmatched. Germline CDR1 is SGHTA and CDR2 is FQGNSA. This chain's CDR3 is CASSLLTGGGDTQYF. DNA for the CDR3: TGTGCCAGCAGCTTATTGACAGGGGGAGGGGATACGCAGTATTTT.

As concerns this clone: The sample carries other DNA sequences with the same CDR3. The rearrangement joins TRBV9 to TRBJ2-1, with no clear D. The CDR3 extends over 15 amino acids. Trimming left V 0 bases short and J 0 bases short, with 7 bases between. From germline, CDR1 is SGDLS and CDR2 YYNGEE. CDR3 sequence: CASSVGVSSYNEQFF. CDR3 DNA: TGTGCCAGCAGCGTAGGTGTGAGCTCCTACAATGAGCAGTTCTTC.

As DNA, the CDR3 is TGCGCCAGCAGCCAAGAAAGGGACTATGGCTACACCTTC. This gives the protein CASSQERDYGYTF. V gene TRBV4-3 combines with J gene TRBJ1-2, with D unclear. Germline assignment: CDR1 LGHNA and CDR2 YSLEER. This CDR3 spans 13 amino acids. Trimming stripped 0 bases from V and 3 bases from J, with 5 bases between.

This chain connects TRBV5-6 to TRBJ1-1; D unclear. This CDR3 has 17 residues. V shed 0 bases and J shed 0 bases, with 15 bases lying between them. Germline lookup yields CDR1 SGHDT and CDR2 YYEEEE. The CDR3 nucleotides are TGTGCCAGCAGCTTGGCCAGCGGAGGCGGGATGAACACTGAAGCTTTCTTT. It specifies CASSLASGGGMNTEAFF.

This clone was seen only once. The genes are TRBV13 and TRBJ1-4; weak D call: TRBD1 (5 bases). V was trimmed by 4 bases and J by 10 bases, leaving 16 bases between them. CDR1 and CDR2 from the germline V gene are PRHDT and FYEKMQ (reference sequence). This CDR3 region has 14 residues. The CDR3 loop is CASSSRVGGGKLFF. CDR3 DNA sequence: TGTGCCAGCAGCTCCCGGGTTGGGGGTGGAAAACTGTTTTTT.

The rearrangement uses TRBV7-9 and TRBJ2-5; D not certain. Germline lookup yields CDR1 SEHNR and CDR2 FQNEAQ (reference sequence). This CDR3 comprises 16 residues. The V gene lost 1 base and the J gene lost 5 bases, with 17 bases spanning the gap. The CDR3 DNA sequence: TGTGCCAGCAGCTTAGATTCTGGGTATTGGTGGGAGACCCAGTACTTC. This encodes CASSLDSGYWWETQYF.

The genes are TRBV6-5 and TRBJ2-2, with TRBD1 matching over 7 bases. CDR3 length: 14 residues. V lost 5 bases, J lost 6 bases, and 6 bases stayed unmatched. The germline V gene encodes CDR1 MNHEY and CDR2 SVGAGI. CDR3 coding DNA: TGTGCCAGCAGTAAACAGGGGTGGGCCGGGGAGCTGTTTTTT. Protein: CASSKQGWAGELFF.

The V gene is TRBV23-1, the J gene TRBJ1-5; no clear D. TRBV23-1 is known as an ORF, though its function is uncertain. V dropped 8 bases and J dropped 0 bases, with 14 bases sitting between them. This CDR3 region has 15 residues. The CDR3 DNA reads as TGCGCCAGCTTCACGGGGAGGGTTAGCAATCAGCCCCAGCATTTT. Translated, it gives CASFTGRVSNQPQHF.

This clone was found once. The genes are TRBV27 and TRBJ2-2; D call uncertain. Germline CDR1 is MNHEY and CDR2 is SMNVEV (reference sequence). There are 17 residues in the CDR3. V lost 2 bases and J 1 base, leaving 14 bases between the germline ends. CDR3: CASSLRFELLNTGELFF. CDR3 DNA: TGTGCCAGCAGTTTAAGGTTTGAGCTACTGAACACCGGGGAGCTGTTTTTT.

The chain uses TRBV5-3 and TRBJ1-6, with 10 positions matching TRBD1. TRBV5-3 is filed as an ORF, its function uncertain. The V gene end was trimmed by 0 bases and the J gene end by 6 bases; junction bases not matched to a gene: 21. The CDR3 has 22 amino acids. The chain's CDR3 is CARSLAGTGDVPFKRGNSPLHF. The CDR3, as DNA: TGTGCCAGAAGCTTGGCCGGGACAGGGGACGTCCCCTTTAAGCGGGGTAATTCACCCCTCCACTTT.

This clone was detected only once. The rearrangement uses TRBV4-3 and TRBJ2-2; 7 bases agree with TRBD1. Germline loops: CDR1 LGHNA, CDR2 YSLEER. Trimming took 0 bases from V and 6 from J; bases not matched to a gene: 10. CDR3 length: 17 amino acids. CDR3 in amino acids: CASSQEGMTGWPGELFF. The CDR3 region has the DNA TGCGCCAGCAGCCAAGAAGGCATGACAGGGTGGCCCGGGGAGCTGTTTTTT.

This chain connects TRBV5-6 to TRBJ2-5; perhaps D is TRBD1 or TRBD2 (5 bases each). Deletions cut 2 bases from V and 3 bases from J, with 17 bases between. The length of the CDR3 is 16 residues. Germline values: CDR1 SGHDT, CDR2 YYEEEE. The CDR3 loop is CASSFEVEWGKETQYF. The CDR3 nucleotides are TGTGCCAGCAGCTTTGAAGTAGAGTGGGGGAAAGAGACCCAGTACTTC.